Detailed here is one TCR beta chain. The data derive from a study of blood T cell repertoires in COVID-19. Data came from immunoSEQ multiplex PCR; TCRdb stores just in-frame clones and leaves some out. The data hold fewer than 200,000 clones, with approximately 89% observed a single time. The length of the CDR3 is 14 residues. CDR1 is LGHNA and CDR2 is YNFKEQ in the germline V gene. V lost 0 bases, J lost 5 bases, and 8 bases lay in between. The sequence was obtained from a woman aged 55 to 70 with acute or convalescent COVID-19. Sequenced input: peripheral blood. The chain employs TRBV4-2 and TRBJ2-1; no firm D call. The CDR3 DNA follows: TGTGCCAGCAGCCAAGATAGGCGGAACAATGAGCAGTTCTTC. Amino acids: CASSQDRRNNEQFF.